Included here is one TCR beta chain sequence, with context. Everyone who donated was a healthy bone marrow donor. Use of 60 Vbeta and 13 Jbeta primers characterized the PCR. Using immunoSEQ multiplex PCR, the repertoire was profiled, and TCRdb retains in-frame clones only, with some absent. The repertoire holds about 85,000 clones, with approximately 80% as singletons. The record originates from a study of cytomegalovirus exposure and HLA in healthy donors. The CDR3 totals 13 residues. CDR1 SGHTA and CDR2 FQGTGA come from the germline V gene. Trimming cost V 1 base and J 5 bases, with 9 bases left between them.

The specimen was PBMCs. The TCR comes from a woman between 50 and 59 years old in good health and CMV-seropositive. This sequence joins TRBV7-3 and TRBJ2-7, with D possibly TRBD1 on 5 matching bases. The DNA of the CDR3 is TGTGCCAGCAGCTTAAGGCCAGGGAACGAGCAGTACGTC. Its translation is CASSLRPGNEQYV.